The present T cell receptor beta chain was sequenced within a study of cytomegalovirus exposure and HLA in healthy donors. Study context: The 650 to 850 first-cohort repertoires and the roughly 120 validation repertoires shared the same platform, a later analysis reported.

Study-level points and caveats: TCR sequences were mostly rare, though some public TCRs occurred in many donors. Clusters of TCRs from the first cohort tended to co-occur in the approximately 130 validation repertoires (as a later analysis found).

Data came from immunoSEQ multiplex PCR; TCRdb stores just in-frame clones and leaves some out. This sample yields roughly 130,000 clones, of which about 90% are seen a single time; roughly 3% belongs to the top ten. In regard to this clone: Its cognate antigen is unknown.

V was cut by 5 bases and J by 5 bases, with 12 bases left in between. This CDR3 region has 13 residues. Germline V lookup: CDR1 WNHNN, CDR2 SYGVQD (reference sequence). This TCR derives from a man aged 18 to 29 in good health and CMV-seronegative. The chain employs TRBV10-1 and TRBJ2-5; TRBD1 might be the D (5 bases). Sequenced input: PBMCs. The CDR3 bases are TGCGCCAGCAGTCCAGGGTCGTGGGAGACCCAGTACTTC. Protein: CASSPGSWETQYF.